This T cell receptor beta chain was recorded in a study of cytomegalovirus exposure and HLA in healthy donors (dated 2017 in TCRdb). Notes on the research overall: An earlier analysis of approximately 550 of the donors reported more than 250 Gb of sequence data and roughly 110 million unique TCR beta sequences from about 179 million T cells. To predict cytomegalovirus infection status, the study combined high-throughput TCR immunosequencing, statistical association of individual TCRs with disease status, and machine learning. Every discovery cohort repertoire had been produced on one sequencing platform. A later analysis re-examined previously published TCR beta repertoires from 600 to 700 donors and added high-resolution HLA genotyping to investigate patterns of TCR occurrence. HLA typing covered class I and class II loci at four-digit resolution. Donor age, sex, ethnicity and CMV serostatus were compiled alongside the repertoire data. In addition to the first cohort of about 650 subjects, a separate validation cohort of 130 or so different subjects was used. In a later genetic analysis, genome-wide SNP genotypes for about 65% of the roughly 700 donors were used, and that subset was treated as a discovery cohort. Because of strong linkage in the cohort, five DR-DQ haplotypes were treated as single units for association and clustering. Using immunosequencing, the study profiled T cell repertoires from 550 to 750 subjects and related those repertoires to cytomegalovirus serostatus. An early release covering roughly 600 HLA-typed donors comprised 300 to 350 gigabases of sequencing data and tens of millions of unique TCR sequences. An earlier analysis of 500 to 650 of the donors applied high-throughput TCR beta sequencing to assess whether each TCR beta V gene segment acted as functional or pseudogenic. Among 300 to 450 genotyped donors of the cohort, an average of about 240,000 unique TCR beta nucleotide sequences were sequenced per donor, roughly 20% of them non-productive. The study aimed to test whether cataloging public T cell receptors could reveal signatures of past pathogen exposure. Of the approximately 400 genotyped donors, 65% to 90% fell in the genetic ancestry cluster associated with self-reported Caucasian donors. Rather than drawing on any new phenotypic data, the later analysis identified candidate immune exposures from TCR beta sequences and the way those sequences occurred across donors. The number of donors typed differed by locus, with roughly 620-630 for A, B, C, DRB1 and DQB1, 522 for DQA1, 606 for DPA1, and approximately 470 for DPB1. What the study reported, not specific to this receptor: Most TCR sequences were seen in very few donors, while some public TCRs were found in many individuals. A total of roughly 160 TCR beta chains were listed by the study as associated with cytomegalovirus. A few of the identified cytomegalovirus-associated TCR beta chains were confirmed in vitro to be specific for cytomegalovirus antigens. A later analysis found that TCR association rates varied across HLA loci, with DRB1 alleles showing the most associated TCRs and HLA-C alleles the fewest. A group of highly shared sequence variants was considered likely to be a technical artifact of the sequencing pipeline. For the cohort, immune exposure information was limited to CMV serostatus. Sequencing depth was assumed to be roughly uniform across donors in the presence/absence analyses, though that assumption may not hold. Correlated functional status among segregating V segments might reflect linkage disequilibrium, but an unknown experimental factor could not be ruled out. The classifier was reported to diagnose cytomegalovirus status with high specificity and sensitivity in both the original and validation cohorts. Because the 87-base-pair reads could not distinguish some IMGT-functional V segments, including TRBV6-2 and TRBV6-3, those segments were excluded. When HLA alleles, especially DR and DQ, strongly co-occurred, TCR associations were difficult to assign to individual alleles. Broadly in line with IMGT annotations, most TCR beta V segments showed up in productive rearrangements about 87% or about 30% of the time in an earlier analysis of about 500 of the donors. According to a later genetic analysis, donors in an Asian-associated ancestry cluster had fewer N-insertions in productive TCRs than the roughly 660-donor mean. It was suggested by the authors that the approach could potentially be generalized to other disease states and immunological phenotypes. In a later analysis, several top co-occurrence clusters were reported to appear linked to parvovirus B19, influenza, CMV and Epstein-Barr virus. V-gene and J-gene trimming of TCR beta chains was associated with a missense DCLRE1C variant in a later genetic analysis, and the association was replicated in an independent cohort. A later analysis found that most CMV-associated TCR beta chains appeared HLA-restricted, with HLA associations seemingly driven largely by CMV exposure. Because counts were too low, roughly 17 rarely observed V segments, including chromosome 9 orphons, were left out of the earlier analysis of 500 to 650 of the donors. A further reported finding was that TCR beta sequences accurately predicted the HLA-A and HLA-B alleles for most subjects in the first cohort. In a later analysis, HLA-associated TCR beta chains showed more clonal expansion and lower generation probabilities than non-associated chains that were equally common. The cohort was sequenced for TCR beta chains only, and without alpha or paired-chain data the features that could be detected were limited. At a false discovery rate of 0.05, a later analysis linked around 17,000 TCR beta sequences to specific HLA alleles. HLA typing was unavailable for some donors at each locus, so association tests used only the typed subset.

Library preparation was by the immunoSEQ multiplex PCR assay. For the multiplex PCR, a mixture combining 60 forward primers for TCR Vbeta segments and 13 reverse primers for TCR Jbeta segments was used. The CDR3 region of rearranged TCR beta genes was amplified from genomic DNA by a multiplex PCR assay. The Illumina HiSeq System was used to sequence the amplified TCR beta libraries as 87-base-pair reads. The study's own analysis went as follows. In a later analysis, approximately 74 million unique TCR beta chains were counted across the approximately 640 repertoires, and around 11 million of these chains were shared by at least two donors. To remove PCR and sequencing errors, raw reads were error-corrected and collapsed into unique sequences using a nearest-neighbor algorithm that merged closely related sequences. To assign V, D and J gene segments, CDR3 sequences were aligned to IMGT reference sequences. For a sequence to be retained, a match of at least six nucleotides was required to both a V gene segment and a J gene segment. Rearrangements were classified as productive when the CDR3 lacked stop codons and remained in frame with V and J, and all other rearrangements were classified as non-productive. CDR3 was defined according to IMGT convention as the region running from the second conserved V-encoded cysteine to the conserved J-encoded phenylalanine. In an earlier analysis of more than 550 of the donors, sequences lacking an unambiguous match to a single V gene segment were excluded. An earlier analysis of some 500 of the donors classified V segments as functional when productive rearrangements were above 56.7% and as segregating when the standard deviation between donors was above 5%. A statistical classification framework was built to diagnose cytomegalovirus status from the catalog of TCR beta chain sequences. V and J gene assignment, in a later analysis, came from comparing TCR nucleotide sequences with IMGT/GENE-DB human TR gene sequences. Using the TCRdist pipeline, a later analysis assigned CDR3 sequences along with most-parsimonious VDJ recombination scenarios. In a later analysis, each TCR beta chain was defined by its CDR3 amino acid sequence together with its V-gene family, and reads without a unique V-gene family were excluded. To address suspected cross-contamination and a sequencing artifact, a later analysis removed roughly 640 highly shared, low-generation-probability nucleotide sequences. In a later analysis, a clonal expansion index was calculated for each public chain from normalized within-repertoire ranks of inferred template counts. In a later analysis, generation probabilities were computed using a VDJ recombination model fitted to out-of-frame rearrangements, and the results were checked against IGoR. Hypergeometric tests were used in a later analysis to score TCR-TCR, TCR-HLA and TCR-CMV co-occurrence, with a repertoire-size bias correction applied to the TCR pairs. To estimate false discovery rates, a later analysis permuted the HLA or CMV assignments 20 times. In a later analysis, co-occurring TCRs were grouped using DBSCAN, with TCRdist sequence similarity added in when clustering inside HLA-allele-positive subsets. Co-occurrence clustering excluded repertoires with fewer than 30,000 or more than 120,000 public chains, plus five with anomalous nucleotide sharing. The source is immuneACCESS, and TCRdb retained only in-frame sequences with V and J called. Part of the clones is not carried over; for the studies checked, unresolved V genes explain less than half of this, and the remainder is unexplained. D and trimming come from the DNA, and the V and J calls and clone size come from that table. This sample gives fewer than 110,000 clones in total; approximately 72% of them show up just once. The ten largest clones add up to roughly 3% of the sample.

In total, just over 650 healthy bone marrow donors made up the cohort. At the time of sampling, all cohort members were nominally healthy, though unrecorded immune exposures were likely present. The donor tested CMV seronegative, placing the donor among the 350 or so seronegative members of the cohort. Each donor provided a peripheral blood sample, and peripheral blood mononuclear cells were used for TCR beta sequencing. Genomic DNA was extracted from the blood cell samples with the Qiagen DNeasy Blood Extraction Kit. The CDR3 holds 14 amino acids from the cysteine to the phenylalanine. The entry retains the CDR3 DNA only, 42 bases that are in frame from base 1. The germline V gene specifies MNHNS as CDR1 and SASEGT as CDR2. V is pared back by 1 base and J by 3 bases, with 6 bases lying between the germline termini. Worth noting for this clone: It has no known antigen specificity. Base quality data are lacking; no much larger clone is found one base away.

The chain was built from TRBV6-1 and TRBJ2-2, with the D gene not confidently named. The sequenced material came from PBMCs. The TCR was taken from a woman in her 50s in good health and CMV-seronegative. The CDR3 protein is CASSEVLDTGELFF. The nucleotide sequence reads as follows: TGTGCCAGCAGTGAAGTCCTTGACACCGGGGAGCTGTTTTTT.